One and the same sample provided the 26 T cell receptor beta chains below, sequenced in a study of blood T cell repertoires in COVID-19. TCRdb keeps only in-frame clones here, not all; method: immunoSEQ multiplex PCR. This table has approximately 270,000 clones, roughly 90% appearing once. The sequenced sample was peripheral blood. These receptors were obtained from a man aged 50 to 60 with acute or convalescent COVID-19.

V is TRBV4-2 and J is TRBJ2-2; D remains unclear. V was clipped by 0 bases and J by 0 bases, with 14 bases between them. Germline values: CDR1 LGHNA, CDR2 YNFKEQ. This CDR3 is built from 18 residues. CDR3 residues: CASSQDFKFSSNTGELFF. Here the CDR3 DNA reads TGTGCCAGCAGCCAAGATTTTAAATTCTCCTCGAACACCGGGGAGCTGTTTTTT.

The chain has TRBV11-3 and TRBJ2-3; D perhaps matches TRBD2 (5 bases). This CDR3 contains 15 residues. Germline CDR1 reads SGHNT; CDR2 reads YENEEA. Trimming removed 3 bases at V and 2 bases at J, with 12 bases between. CDR3 sequence: CASSFTYGNTDTQYF. The CDR3 bases are TGTGCCAGCAGCTTCACGTACGGGAACACAGATACGCAGTATTTT.

The chain has TRBV6-5 and TRBJ1-6, with 7 nucleotides matching TRBD1. CDR3 length: 14 residues. Germline-derived CDR1 and CDR2 are MNHEY and SVGAGI. Trimming took 6 bases from V and 4 from J; bases not matched to a gene: 3. The CDR3 here is CASSRQGYNSPLHF. CDR3 bases: TGTGCCAGCAGCCGACAGGGTTATAATTCACCCCTCCACTTT.

This chain joins TRBV5-6 and TRBJ2-1; a weak D match, TRBD2 (7 bases). CDR3 size: 14 residues. CDR1 and CDR2 from the germline V gene are SGHDT and YYEEEE. V lost 5 bases, J lost 6 bases, and 15 bases lay in between. DNA for the CDR3: TGTGCCAGCAGGTCGAGGGGGGGTCGCAATGAGCAGTTCTTC. It encodes CASRSRGGRNEQFF.

The rearrangement uses TRBV19 and TRBJ1-1; D ambiguous. CDR1 is LNHDA and CDR2 is SQIVND in the germline V gene (reference sequence). The CDR3 consists of 12 residues. Trimming took off 5 bases at V and 12 bases at J, with 16 bases between the two ends. This CDR3 reads CASSSPRSIPFF. The CDR3 nucleotides read TGTGCCAGTAGTTCCCCCCGGTCCATTCCTTTCTTT.

The rearrangement uses TRBV11-2 and TRBJ2-7; weak D call: TRBD2 (6 bases). In germline, CDR1 is SGHAT, CDR2 FQNNGV. V lost 3 bases and J lost 3, with 15 bases in between. The length of the CDR3 is 15 residues. In nucleotides, the CDR3 is TGTGCCAGCAGCTTGGAGGGACGGATCGACTACGAGCAGTACTTC. This encodes CASSLEGRIDYEQYF.

The gene calls are TRBV18 and TRBJ1-2; weak D call: TRBD1 (6 bases). CDR1 and CDR2 from the germline V gene are KGHSH and LQKENI. This CDR3 is 14 amino acids long. Deletions cut 3 bases from V and 6 bases from J, with 14 bases between. The CDR3 loop is CASSPLREGDGYTF. CDR3 nucleotide sequence: TGTGCCAGCTCACCCCTACGGGAGGGGGATGGCTACACCTTC.

V is TRBV12-5 and J is TRBJ2-3; unclear D gene. The CDR3 is made up of 15 amino acids. Germline assignment: CDR1 LGHNT and CDR2 FRNRAP. Trimming removed 5 bases at V and 0 bases at J, with 12 bases between. CDR3 sequence: CASGSYRTSTDTQYF. The CDR3, as DNA: TGTGCTAGTGGTAGCTACAGAACTAGCACAGATACGCAGTATTTT.

The V call is TRBV7-6, the J call TRBJ1-6; D gene uncertain. The CDR3 is made up of 14 amino acids. Germline V gives CDR1 SGHVS, CDR2 FNYEAQ. V lost 5 bases and J lost 7, with 12 bases in between. CDR3 sequence (DNA): TGTGCCAGCAGCCCCAGAGGCAGAAATTCACCCCTCCACTTT. Translation: CASSPRGRNSPLHF.

About this clone: This sample includes further DNA sequences coding for the same CDR3. The chain carries TRBV2 and TRBJ2-7; no definite D call. There are 13 residues in the CDR3. Germline assignment: CDR1 SNHLY and CDR2 FYNNEI. V lost 4 bases and J 1 base, leaving 8 bases between the germline ends. This chain's CDR3 is CASSGGVSYEQYF. Written as DNA, the CDR3 is TGTGCCAGCAGTGGAGGTGTGTCCTACGAGCAGTACTTC.

The chain employs TRBV6-2 or TRBV6-3 and TRBJ1-1; a possible D gene is TRBD1 (5 bases). This CDR3 is built from 13 residues. Trimming left V 4 bases short and J 5 bases short, with 11 bases between. The germline CDR1 and CDR2 sequences are MNHEY and SVGEGT. CDR3 bases: TGTGCCAGCAGTTCTTTCGGGGGAACTGAAGCTTTCTTT. Its protein is CASSSFGGTEAFF.

The CDR3 loop reads CASSPRPDRGSNEQFF. CDR3 nucleotides: TGTGCCAGCAGCCCGAGGCCGGACAGGGGAAGTAATGAGCAGTTCTTC. V gene TRBV7-6 combines with J gene TRBJ2-1; 9 bases map to TRBD1. CDR1 and CDR2 from the germline V gene are SGHVS and FNYEAQ. V was clipped by 5 bases and J by 7 bases; unmatched bases: 12. This CDR3 comprises 16 residues.

The chain has TRBV27 and TRBJ2-1; 9 bases are shared with TRBD2. Trimming cost V 5 bases and J 7 bases; bases outside gene matches: 12. The germline V gene has CDR1 MNHEY and CDR2 SMNVEV (reference sequence). CDR3 length: 16 amino acids. CDR3 nucleotides: TGTGCCAGCAGTCCCGCGGCTAGCGGGGTTTGGAATGAGCAGTTCTTC. Its translation is CASSPAASGVWNEQFF.

The chain has TRBV20-1 and TRBJ1-1; D is possibly TRBD1 (6 bases). Trimming cost V 4 bases and J 3 bases, with 6 bases left between them. The CDR3 contains 11 residues. The germline V gene has CDR1 DFQATT and CDR2 SNEGSKA (reference sequence). CDR3 in DNA: TGCAGTGCTACAGGGGACACTGAAGCTTTCTTT. Encoded protein: CSATGDTEAFF.

This chain links TRBV18 with TRBJ1-4; TRBD1 matches 8 bases. The CDR3 is 15 amino acids. CDR1 and CDR2 from the germline V gene are KGHSH and LQKENI. V lost 3 bases to trimming and J lost 7 bases; unmatched junction nucleotides: 7. CDR3: CASSPRQGNGEKLFF. The CDR3 DNA reads as TGTGCCAGCTCACCGCGACAGGGGAATGGTGAAAAACTGTTTTTT.

This sequence joins TRBV3-1 (or the pseudogene TRBV3-2) and TRBJ2-3; 8 positions agree with TRBD2. J lost 3 bases, V lost 2 bases, and 10 bases had no gene match. Germline CDR1 and CDR2: LGHDT and YNNKEL (reference sequence). The CDR3 covers 17 residues. The DNA of the CDR3 is TGTGCCAGCAGCCAAAGGATCGGGGGGGCTTGGACAGATACGCAGTATTTT. Its translation: CASSQRIGGAWTDTQYF.

This chain links TRBV5-1 with TRBJ2-5; weak D call: TRBD1 (6 bases). The CDR3 is 14 amino acids. The germline CDR1 and CDR2 sequences are SGHRS and YFSETQ. The V end lost 8 bases, the J end lost 5 bases, and 19 bases lay between the germline ends. The DNA for the CDR3 is TGCGCCAGTTCCAAGTGGGGGCAGGTTGAGACCCAGTACTTC. Translated, it gives CASSKWGQVETQYF.

CDR3 sequence: CASSPLGTGIQETQYF. The DNA of the CDR3 is TGTGCCAGCAGCCCCTTAGGGACAGGGATTCAAGAGACCCAGTACTTC. The chain uses TRBV7-3 and TRBJ2-5; 9 bases agree with TRBD1. There are 16 residues in the CDR3. Germline V CDR1 and CDR2: SGHTA, FQGTGA. V lost 5 bases, J lost 2 bases, and 9 bases stayed unmatched.

The chain combines TRBV2 with TRBJ1-6; D might be TRBD1 (5 bases). Germline V gene lookup returns CDR1 SNHLY and CDR2 FYNNEI. The CDR3 runs to 17 residues. V lost 5 bases and J 4 bases, leaving 18 bases between the germline ends. The chain's CDR3 is CASSRPRGVAYNSPLHF. Written as DNA, the CDR3 is TGTGCCAGCAGTCGGCCCCGGGGGGTTGCGTATAATTCACCCCTCCACTTT.

The rearrangement links TRBV14 to TRBJ2-3, with 10 bases lining up with TRBD2. With 4 bases clipped from V and 0 bases from J, the junction kept 4 bases outside the gene matches. Germline V CDR1 and CDR2: SGHDN, FVKESK. This CDR3 is 16 amino acids long. The CDR3 sequence is CASSPGLAASTDTQYF. The CDR3 region has the DNA TGTGCCAGCAGCCCAGGACTAGCGGCAAGCACAGATACGCAGTATTTT.

To note about this clone: Other nucleotide sequences from this sample produce the same CDR3. This rearrangement joins TRBV5-1 to TRBJ1-2, with no clear D. V lost 0 bases to trimming and J lost 2 bases, with 5 bases between them. This CDR3 is 13 amino acids long. Per the germline V gene, CDR1 is SGHRS and CDR2 is YFSETQ. Here the CDR3 reads CASSLGGNYGYTF. The DNA for the CDR3 is TGCGCCAGCAGCTTGGGAGGCAACTATGGCTACACCTTC.

The CDR3 region is CASKVAGNTGELFF. The DNA for the CDR3 is TGTGCCAGTAAAGTGGCAGGAAACACCGGGGAGCTGTTTTTT. The chain has TRBV19 and TRBJ2-2; no firm D call. This CDR3 region has 14 residues. V lost 7 bases, J lost 2 bases, and 11 bases lay in between. The germline V gene encodes CDR1 LNHDA and CDR2 SQIVND (reference sequence).

The chain has TRBV5-1 and TRBJ2-2; 9 bases are a match to TRBD2. The CDR3 has 17 amino acids. Germline CDR1 is SGHRS and CDR2 is YFSETQ. Trimming took 4 bases from V and 0 from J; bases not matched to a gene: 7. CDR3 nucleotide sequence: TGCGCCAGCAGCGTGACTAGCGGATCTGCGAACACCGGGGAGCTGTTTTTT. This sequence encodes CASSVTSGSANTGELFF.

This sequence joins TRBV5-4 and TRBJ2-3; TRBD2 agrees at 8 bases. J was trimmed by 2 bases and V by 0 bases; bases with no gene match: 11. Germline V gives CDR1 SGHNT, CDR2 YYREEE (reference sequence). This CDR3 region has 18 residues. Here the CDR3 DNA reads TGTGCCAGCAGCTTGGGGGTTAGCGGGGCTACCCTCACAGATACGCAGTATTTT. Protein: CASSLGVSGATLTDTQYF.

The J gene is TRBJ1-3, the V gene TRBV18; 8 nucleotides line up with TRBD1. The CDR3 contains 15 residues. CDR1 and CDR2 from the germline V gene are KGHSH and LQKENI. V dropped 3 bases and J dropped 3; count of bases not matched to a gene: 4. CDR3 amino acids: CASSPQGAIGNTIYF. DNA for the CDR3: TGTGCCAGCTCACCTCAGGGGGCGATTGGAAACACCATATATTTT. Full variable domain (rest looked up from reference TRBV18 and TRBJ1-3): NAGVMQNPRHLVRRRGQEARLRCSPMKGHSHVYWYRQLPEEGLKFMVYLQKENIIDESGMPKERFSAEFPKEGPSILRIQQVVRGDSAAYFCASSPQGAIGNTIYFGEGSWLTVV.

The chain's CDR3 is CASSIDRGNTIYF. CDR3 DNA: TGTGCCAGTAGTATAGATCGGGGGAACACCATATATTTT. The chain couples TRBV19 to TRBJ1-3; D is perhaps TRBD1 (5 bases). Trimming pared 0 bases from V and 7 bases from J, leaving 7 bases between. From germline, CDR1 is LNHDA and CDR2 SQIVND (reference sequence). The CDR3 covers 13 residues.